Listed below are T cell receptor beta chains from one sample, sequenced in a study of early T cells in non-severe SARS-CoV-2 infection. Using its own MiXCR run on the 5' RACE reads, TCRdb lists one record per CDR3 protein. The data hold around 67,000 distinct CDR3 sequences, with around a tenth observed a single time. The sample was whole blood. These receptor sequences come from an adult who was a healthcare worker with PCR-confirmed SARS-CoV-2 infection or an uninfected control (not recorded which). Both conserved end residues are part of each CDR3. A D gene is named only where the DNA matches it firmly. Some rows have no size entry. The others give once, few or many, or a class for an expanded clone.

V,D,size,J,DNA,CDR3
TRBV18,-,many,TRBJ1-2,TGTGCCAGCTCACCCGTTCCGACAGAGGACTATGGCTACACCTTC,CASSPVPTEDYGYTF
TRBV7-6,-,many,TRBJ2-5,TGTGCCAGCAGGACGAGGTCGGATGGGGAGACCCAGTACTTC,CASRTRSDGETQYF
TRBV20-1,TRBD1,many,TRBJ2-3,TGCAGTGCTAACAGGGGGCAAGCAGATACGCAGTATTTT,CSANRGQADTQYF
TRBV5-4,-,-,TRBJ2-3,TGTGCCAGCAGCTTGTCCGCAGATACGCAGTATTTT,CASSLSADTQYF
TRBV10-2,TRBD1,-,TRBJ1-4,TGCGCCAGCCACCCCTGGCGGGACAGAGGTGGAGAAAAACTGTTTTTT,CASHPWRDRGGEKLFF
TRBV19,-,-,TRBJ1-1,TGTGCCAGTAGGGGGAGCGAGGTCGGCACTGAAGCTTTCTTT,CASRGSEVGTEAFF
TRBV7-2,TRBD1,many,TRBJ1-2,TGTGCCAGCAGCCCCAAACAGGGGCGCGGCTACACCTTC,CASSPKQGRGYTF
TRBV9,TRBD1,-,TRBJ2-5,TGTGCCAGCTCGGGGACAGGGAGTGAGACCCAGTACTTC,CASSGTGSETQYF
TRBV7-8,TRBD2,many,TRBJ2-1,TGTGCCAGCACCCGGATTGCTAGCGGTTACAATGAGCAGTTCTTC,CASTRIASGYNEQFF
TRBV27,-,many,TRBJ2-7,TGTGCCAGCAGTTTATTGGGGGGCTCCTACGAGCAGTACTTC,CASSLLGGSYEQYF
TRBV29-1,-,many,TRBJ1-1,TGCAGCGTTGAAGCTCCACAGTACACTGAAGCTTTCTTT,CSVEAPQYTEAFF
TRBV5-8,-,many,TRBJ1-1,TGTGCCAGCAGCTTTTTGCTTGAAGCTTTCTTT,CASSFLLEAFF
TRBV7-9,TRBD1,few,TRBJ1-2,TGTGCCAGCAGACCGGGACAGGGGGCCGGTGGCTACACCTTC,CASRPGQGAGGYTF
TRBV29-1,-,many,TRBJ2-5,TGCAGCGTTGAAAAGGGGTCTCTGGAGACCCAGTACTTC,CSVEKGSLETQYF
TRBV7-8,-,many,TRBJ2-2,TGTGCCAGCAGCTTAAAAGGTCCACGGGGAATGAACACCGGGGAGCTGTTTTTT,CASSLKGPRGMNTGELFF
TRBV6-1,-,few,TRBJ2-7,TGTGCCAGCAGTGAAGCGTTCTTTACAGACGGGGCCGGAGAGTACTTC,CASSEAFFTDGAGEYF
TRBV10-3,TRBD2,many,TRBJ2-1,TGTGCCATCGCGGGGGTGGAGCGGGTTGGCAATGAGCAGTTCTTC,CAIAGVERVGNEQFF
TRBV6-2/TRBV6-3,TRBD2,few,TRBJ2-1,TGTGCCAGCAGTTCCCTAAGACTAGCGGGAGGGCCTAGCAATGAGCAGTTCTTC,CASSSLRLAGGPSNEQFF
TRBV6-2/TRBV6-3,TRBD1,many,TRBJ1-3,TGTGCCAGCAGTTCCTGGGACAGCTCTGGAAACACCATATATTTT,CASSSWDSSGNTIYF
TRBV29-1,-,-,TRBJ2-5,TGCAGCGTTGAACGGGAGCCCCAAGAGACCCAGTACTTC,CSVEREPQETQYF
TRBV5-1,-,few,TRBJ2-3,TGCGCCAGCAGCTCCTTCACGCCCGGCACAGATACGCAGTATTTT,CASSSFTPGTDTQYF
TRBV7-9,-,-,TRBJ1-1,TGTGCCAGCAGCCCGACAATGGGCGGCACTGAAGCTTTCTTT,CASSPTMGGTEAFF
TRBV5-1,TRBD1,few,TRBJ1-1,TGCGCCAGCAGAAATGGACAGGGGAAGAACACTGAAGCTTTCTTT,CASRNGQGKNTEAFF
TRBV3-1,TRBD1,-,TRBJ1-2,TGTGCCAGCAGCCAAGCGGGACAGGGAAGTAGCTACACCTTC,CASSQAGQGSSYTF
TRBV2,-,many,TRBJ1-2,TGTGCCAGCGAAGTGGCGGGGGACGTCTATGGCTACACCTTC,CASEVAGDVYGYTF
TRBV24-1,TRBD2,few,TRBJ2-7,TGTGCCACCAGTGATGAGACTAGCGACGAGCAGTACTTC,CATSDETSDEQYF
TRBV21-1,-,-,TRBJ2-5,TGTGCCAGCAGCGGGCGGGACAGACAAGAGACCCAGTACTTC,CASSGRDRQETQYF
TRBV6-6,-,many,TRBJ1-1,TGTGCCAGCAGTATATCAGGGAACACTGAAGCTTTCTTT,CASSISGNTEAFF
TRBV24-1,-,-,TRBJ1-6,TGTGCCACCAGTGATGCAACCAGGGGATCCTATAATTCACCCCTCCACTTT,CATSDATRGSYNSPLHF
TRBV12-3/TRBV12-4,-,-,TRBJ2-3,TGTGCCAGCAGTTTGTTAGCCGCGGATACGCAGTATTTT,CASSLLAADTQYF
TRBV14,TRBD1,few,TRBJ1-2,TGTGCCAGCAGCCAACGGACAGGGGACTATGGCTACACCTTC,CASSQRTGDYGYTF
TRBV20-1,-,-,TRBJ2-2,TGCAGTGCCAGGGGACCGCAAGGGGACACCGGGGAGCTGTTTTTT,CSARGPQGDTGELFF
TRBV7-9,-,many,TRBJ2-7,TGTGCCAGCAGTGACCCCTACGGTGAGCAGTACTTC,CASSDPYGEQYF
TRBV7-8,-,-,TRBJ2-7,TGTGCCAGCAGCTTAGCTCAAATGCTCGGGTCCTACGAGCAGTACTTC,CASSLAQMLGSYEQYF
TRBV7-6,TRBD1,few,TRBJ2-7,TGTGCCAGCAGCTCCCCATTACAGGGGGTAGAGGAGCAGTACTTC,CASSSPLQGVEEQYF
TRBV20-1,TRBD1,few,TRBJ1-5,TGCAGTGCTAGAGATGGCAGGGGACAGGTGGTGCAGCCCCAGCATTTT,CSARDGRGQVVQPQHF
TRBV18,TRBD2,-,TRBJ2-7,TGTGCCAGCTCACCACGCCCCTCGACGTTGTCCGGGACTAGCGGGGTGCCGAGCTCCTACGAGCAGTACTTC,CASSPRPSTLSGTSGVPSSYEQYF
TRBV7-6,-,many,TRBJ2-7,TGTGCCAGCAGCTTCCCCGCGGAGGGAGGTACCTACGAGCAGTACTTC,CASSFPAEGGTYEQYF
TRBV11-2,-,many,TRBJ2-2,TGTGCCAGCAGCACGGACGGGAACACCGGGGAGCTGTTTTTT,CASSTDGNTGELFF
TRBV24-1,-,-,TRBJ1-2,TGTGCCACCAGTGATCCGGCAGTTTCCTATGGCTACACCTTC,CATSDPAVSYGYTF
TRBV6-5,-,few,TRBJ2-2,TGTGCCAGCAGGTTAGGGGTGACCGGGGAGCTGTTTTTT,CASRLGVTGELFF
TRBV5-4,TRBD1,many,TRBJ1-2,TGTGCCAGCAACATGGCACGGGGGCAGGGGGCGGACTATGGCTACACCTTC,CASNMARGQGADYGYTF
TRBV7-3,-,many,TRBJ2-3,TGTGCCAGCAGCTTTTACATGACAGATACGCAGTATTTT,CASSFYMTDTQYF
TRBV20-1,-,many,TRBJ2-5,TGCAGTGCTAGGGACAGCAACCAAGAGACCCAGTACTTC,CSARDSNQETQYF
TRBV30,TRBD2,few,TRBJ2-7,TGTGCCTGGAGGACGGGACTAGCCGGCTACGAGCAGTACTTC,CAWRTGLAGYEQYF
TRBV6-6,TRBD1,many,TRBJ2-6,TGTGCCAGCAGGCGGACAGGAAGAGGTTCCGGGGCCAACGTCCTGACTTTC,CASRRTGRGSGANVLTF
TRBV19,-,many,TRBJ2-2,TGTGCCAGTATTAGGTGGCCGTGGGACACCGGGGAGCTGTTTTTT,CASIRWPWDTGELFF
TRBV6-5,-,-,TRBJ2-7,TGTGCCAGCGGCCAGGGTTCGCCCTACGAGCAGTACTTC,CASGQGSPYEQYF
TRBV11-2,TRBD1,many,TRBJ1-2,TGTGCCAGCACCCCGACAGGGGTGAGCTATGGCTACACCTTC,CASTPTGVSYGYTF
TRBV19,-,few,TRBJ1-5,TGTGCCAGTAGTCCCGGGATGTGGTTGGCTAGCAATCAGCCCCAGCATTTT,CASSPGMWLASNQPQHF
TRBV11-2,-,many,TRBJ2-7,TGTGCCAGCAGCTTCCTGACTTACGAGCAGTACTTC,CASSFLTYEQYF
TRBV4-1,TRBD1,-,TRBJ2-2,TGCGCCAGCAGCTCGACCGGGACAGGGGACGGGGAGCTGTTTTTT,CASSSTGTGDGELFF
TRBV6-5,-,many,TRBJ2-1,TGTGCCAGCAGTTACTCCCGTTGGAGCGATGAGCAGTTCTTC,CASSYSRWSDEQFF
TRBV4-1,-,-,TRBJ2-1,TGCGCCAGCAGCCAAGTTGAGGGCTCCTACAATGAGCAGTTCTTC,CASSQVEGSYNEQFF
TRBV5-1,TRBD2,few,TRBJ2-3,TGCGCCAGCAGCTTGGTAACTAGCGGGACAGATACGCAGTATTTT,CASSLVTSGTDTQYF